This entry describes one TCR beta chain. At least ten counts were recorded for this clonotype. It lacks a known antigen. No much larger clonotype is one base removed from it; base qualities were not supplied. This specimen belongs to a study of T-cell reconstitution after alpha-beta-depleted transplantation in children (dated by TCRdb to the mid-2010s). For context, the study as a whole: T-cell immune reconstitution after TCRalphabeta/CD19-depleted allogeneic hematopoietic cell transplantation in children was quantitatively tracked in the study by means of TCR repertoire profiling.

Points the paper makes about the study in general: In some patients, high TCRbeta diversity at day 60 was attributed to recipient T cells and intrathymic progenitors that had survived conditioning. Over subsequent months, a decline in hyperexpanded clone frequencies was noted, and after one year, T-cell counts and TCRbeta diversity were mostly ascribed to newly produced T cells. About two months after transplant, the apparently early recovery of alphabetaT-cell counts reportedly depended on just several hundred clones that had expanded rapidly and came from non-depleted graft cells.

The protocol used for the library was PCR. Sequencer: Illumina HiSeq 2500. To normalize quantification of the TCRbeta repertoire, the TCR libraries were built with molecular barcoding that relied on unique molecular identifiers. TCRdb passed the public sequencing reads through fastp at Q25 and MiXCR, retaining productive beta sequences. Entries that share a CDR3 protein sequence are merged under the most common genes and DNA. The sample table contains almost 600,000 distinct CDR3 sequences; only one count was recorded for 25% to 30% of them. The ten largest clones represent about a third of the sample. The treatment or condition label here, explained by the study, means: allogeneic hematopoietic cell transplantation with graft depleted of TCRalphabeta T cells and CD19 B cells. TCRalphabeta/CD19-depleted allogeneic hematopoietic cell grafts were given to the transplant recipients, all of whom were children.

The CDR3 runs 12 residues from the cysteine to the phenylalanine. Only the CDR3 DNA stays, 36 bases, in frame from base 1. The germline V gene yields SQVTM for CDR1 and ANQGSEA for CDR2. V is pruned by 6 bases and J by 5 bases, leaving 6 bases of the junction without a gene match. The receptor comes from a boy under two years old with Wiskott-Aldrich syndrome, due to receive a stem cell transplant. The chain is assembled from TRBV29-1 and TRBJ1-1; 7 bases in the middle match TRBD1. Specimen: PBMCs, collected before TCRalphabeta/CD19-depleted stem cell transplant. CDR3 loop: CSVNTGETEAFF. The DNA reads as follows: TGCAGCGTAAATACAGGGGAGACTGAAGCTTTCTTT.